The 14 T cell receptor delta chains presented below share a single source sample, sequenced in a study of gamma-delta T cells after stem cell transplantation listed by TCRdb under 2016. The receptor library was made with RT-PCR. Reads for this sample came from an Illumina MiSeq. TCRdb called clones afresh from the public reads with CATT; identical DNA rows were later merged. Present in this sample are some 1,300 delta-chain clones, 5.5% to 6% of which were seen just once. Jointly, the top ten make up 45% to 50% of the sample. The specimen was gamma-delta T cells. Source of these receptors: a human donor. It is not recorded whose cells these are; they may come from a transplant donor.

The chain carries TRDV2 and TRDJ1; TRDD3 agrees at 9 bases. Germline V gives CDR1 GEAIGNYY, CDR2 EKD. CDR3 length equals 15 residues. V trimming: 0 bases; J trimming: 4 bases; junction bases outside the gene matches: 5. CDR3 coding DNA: TGTGCCTGTGACACCTGGGGGATAAAAAACGATAAACTCATCTTT. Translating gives CACDTWGIKNDKLIF.

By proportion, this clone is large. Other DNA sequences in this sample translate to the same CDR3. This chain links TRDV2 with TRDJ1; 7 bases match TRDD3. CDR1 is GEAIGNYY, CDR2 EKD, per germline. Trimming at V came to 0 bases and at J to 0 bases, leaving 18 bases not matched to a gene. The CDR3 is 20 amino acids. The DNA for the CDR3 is TGTGCCTGTGACACCCTCCGAGGAGGGTATTGGGGGACGTACACCGATAAACTCATCTTT. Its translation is CACDTLRGGYWGTYTDKLIF.

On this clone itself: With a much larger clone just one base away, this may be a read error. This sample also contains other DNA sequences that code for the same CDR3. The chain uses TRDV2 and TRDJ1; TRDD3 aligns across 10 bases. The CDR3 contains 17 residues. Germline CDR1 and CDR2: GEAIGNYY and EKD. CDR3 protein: CACDSLVGDTTGDKLIF. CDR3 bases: TGCGCCTGTGACAGCCTGGTGGGGGATACTACCGGCGATAAACTCATCTTT.

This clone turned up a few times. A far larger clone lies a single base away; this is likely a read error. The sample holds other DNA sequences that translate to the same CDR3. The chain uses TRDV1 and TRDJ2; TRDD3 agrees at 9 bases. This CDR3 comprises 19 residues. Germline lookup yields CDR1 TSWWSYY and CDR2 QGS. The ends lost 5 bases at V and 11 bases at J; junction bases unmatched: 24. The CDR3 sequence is CALGCRLPTDWGTEAQLFF. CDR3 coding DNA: TGTGCTCTTGGGTGTCGGCTTCCCACCGACTGGGGGACTGAAGCCCAACTCTTCTTT.

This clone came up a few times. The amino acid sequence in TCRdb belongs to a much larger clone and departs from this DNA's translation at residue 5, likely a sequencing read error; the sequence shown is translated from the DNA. The CDR3 sequence is CACDPTGVYTDKLIF. The CDR3 DNA follows: TGTGCCTGTGACCCGACTGGCGTGTACACCGATAAACTCATCTTT. This chain links TRDV2 with TRDJ1; perhaps TRDD3 as D (5 bases). Germline assignment: CDR1 GEAIGNYY and CDR2 EKD. The CDR3 spans 15 residues. V shed 3 bases and J shed 0 bases, with 13 bases lying between them.

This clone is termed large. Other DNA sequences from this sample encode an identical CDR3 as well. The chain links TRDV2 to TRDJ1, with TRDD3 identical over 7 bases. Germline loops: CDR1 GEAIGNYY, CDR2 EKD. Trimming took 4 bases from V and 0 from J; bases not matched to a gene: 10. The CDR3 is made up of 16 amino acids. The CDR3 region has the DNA TGTGCCTGTGAACCGGTGGGGGACATCGACACCGATAAACTCATCTTT. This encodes CACEPVGDIDTDKLIF.

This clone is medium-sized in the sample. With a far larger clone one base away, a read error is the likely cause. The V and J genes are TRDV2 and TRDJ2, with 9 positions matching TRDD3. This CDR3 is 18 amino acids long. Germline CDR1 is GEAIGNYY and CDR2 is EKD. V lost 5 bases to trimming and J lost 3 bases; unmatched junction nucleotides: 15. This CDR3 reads CACGKMGAGDTVTAQLFF. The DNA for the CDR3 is TGTGCCTGTGGCAAAATGGGTGCTGGGGATACGGTGACAGCACAACTCTTCTTT.

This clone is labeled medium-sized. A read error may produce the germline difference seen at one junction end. DNA for the CDR3: TGTGCCTGTGACACCGTCCCGTCTGGCGTTACTGGGGGACGCCGGACCGCTAAACTCATCTTT. It encodes CACDTVPSGVTGGRRTAKLIF. The rearrangement links TRDV2 to TRDJ1; 9 positions match TRDD3. This CDR3 contains 21 residues. CDR1 is GEAIGNYY, CDR2 EKD, per germline.

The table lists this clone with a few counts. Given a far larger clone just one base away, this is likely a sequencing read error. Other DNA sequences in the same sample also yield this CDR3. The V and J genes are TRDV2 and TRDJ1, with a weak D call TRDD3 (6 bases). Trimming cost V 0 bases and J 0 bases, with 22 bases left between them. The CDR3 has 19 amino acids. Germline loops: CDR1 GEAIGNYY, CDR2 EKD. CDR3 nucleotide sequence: TGTGCCTGTGACACCTTAGGTCTTACCGGGGGAGCCCACACCGATAAACTCATCTTT. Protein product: CACDTLGLTGGAHTDKLIF.

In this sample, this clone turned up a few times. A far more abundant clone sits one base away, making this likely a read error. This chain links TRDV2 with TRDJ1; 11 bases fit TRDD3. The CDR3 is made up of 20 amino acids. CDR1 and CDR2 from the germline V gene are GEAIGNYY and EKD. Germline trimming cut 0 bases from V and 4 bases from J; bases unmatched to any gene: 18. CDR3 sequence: CACDTVSYRSTGGYGDKLIF. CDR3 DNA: TGTGCCTGTGACACCGTCTCCTACCGTTCTACTGGGGGATATGGCGATAAACTCATCTTT.

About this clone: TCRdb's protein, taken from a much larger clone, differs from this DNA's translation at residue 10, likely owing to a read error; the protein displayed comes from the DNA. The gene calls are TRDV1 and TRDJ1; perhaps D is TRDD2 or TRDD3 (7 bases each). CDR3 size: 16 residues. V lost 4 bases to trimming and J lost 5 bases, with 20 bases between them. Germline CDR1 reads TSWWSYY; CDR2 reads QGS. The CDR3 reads CALGAFLLGLTDKLIF. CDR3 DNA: TGTGCTCTTGGGGCATTCCTACTGGGGCTTACGGATAAACTCATCTTT.

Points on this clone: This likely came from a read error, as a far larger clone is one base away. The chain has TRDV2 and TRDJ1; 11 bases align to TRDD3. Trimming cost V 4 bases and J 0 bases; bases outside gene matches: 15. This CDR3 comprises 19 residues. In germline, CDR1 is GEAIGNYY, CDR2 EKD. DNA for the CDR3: TGTGCCTGTGAATCGCTCTGGGGGATACCCGATGTGGACACCGATAAACTCATCTTT. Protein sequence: CACESLWGIPDVDTDKLIF.

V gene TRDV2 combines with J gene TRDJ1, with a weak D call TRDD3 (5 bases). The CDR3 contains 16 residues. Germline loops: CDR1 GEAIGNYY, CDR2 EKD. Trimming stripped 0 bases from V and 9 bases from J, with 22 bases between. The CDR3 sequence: CACDTVATRTGRQLIF. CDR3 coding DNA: TGTGCCTGTGACACCGTGGCTACCCGGACTGGTCGGCAACTCATCTTT.

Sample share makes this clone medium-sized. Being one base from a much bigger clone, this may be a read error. The CDR3 is CACVTVLGDTQTPSTRQMFF. CDR3 nucleotides: TGTGCCTGTGTCACCGTACTGGGGGATACGCAGACGCCCTCCACCCGACAGATGTTTTTC. V and J are TRDV2 and TRDJ3, with 13 bases fitting TRDD3. The CDR3 sequence is 20 residues long. The germline V gene encodes CDR1 GEAIGNYY and CDR2 EKD.